This passage covers 14 T cell receptor beta chains from one sample sequenced in a study of shared clonotypes between healthy human individuals. Libraries were prepared by immunoSEQ multiplex PCR; TCRdb keeps only in-frame clonotypes and omits some of them. The table lists roughly 1,500,000 clones, roughly 98.5% of them singletons. Material: naive CD4+ T cells sorted from blood. The subset denotes: CD45RA+ positively selected. These receptors were collected from a man aged 25 to 45 in good health.

The rearrangement uses TRBV19 and TRBJ2-6; D is uncertain. Germline CDR1 LNHDA, CDR2 SQIVND (reference sequence). V gave up 8 bases and J gave up 2 bases, with 7 bases separating them. The CDR3 extends over 13 amino acids. The chain's CDR3 is CASGNTGANVLTF. The CDR3 nucleotides are TGTGCCAGTGGAAATACTGGGGCCAACGTCCTGACTTTC. The full variable domain, its missing parts supplied by reference TRBV19 and TRBJ2-6, is DGGITQSPKYLFRKEGQNVTLSCEQNLNHDAMYWYRQDPGQGLRLIYYSQIVNDFQKGDIAEGYSVSREKKESFPLTVTSAQKNPTAFYLCASGNTGANVLTFGAGSRLTVL.

The chain employs TRBV28 and TRBJ2-1; TRBD2 matches at 7 bases. Germline CDR1 reads MDHEN; CDR2 reads SYDVKM. The length of the CDR3 is 11 residues. J was trimmed by 16 bases and V by 3 bases; bases with no gene match: 6. The CDR3 loop is CASSLGTMPFF. The DNA for the CDR3 is TGTGCCAGCAGTTTGGGGACTATGCCCTTCTTC. The complete variable domain, with remaining parts taken from reference TRBV28 and TRBJ2-1, reads DVKVTQSSRYLVKRTGEKVFLECVQDMDHENMFWYRQDPGLGLRLIYFSYDVKMKEKGDIPEGYSVSREKKERFSLILESASTNQTSMYLCASSLGTMPFFGPGTRLTVL.

This chain uses TRBV19 with TRBJ1-2; D gene ambiguous. Germline lookup yields CDR1 LNHDA and CDR2 SQIVND (reference sequence). V lost 6 bases and J lost 2, with 7 bases in between. There are 12 residues in the CDR3. As DNA, the CDR3 is TGTGCCAGTAGCCCAGAAAACTATGGCTACACCTTC. This gives the protein CASSPENYGYTF.

The chain recombines TRBV28 with TRBJ2-7; TRBD1 might be the D (6 bases). Between the trimmed V and J ends, which lost 2 bases and 5 bases, there was a span of 16 bases. Germline V gives CDR1 MDHEN, CDR2 SYDVKM. This CDR3 has 15 residues. CDR3 amino acids: CASSLGGPGFHEQYF. CDR3 coding DNA: TGTGCCAGCAGTTTAGGGGGCCCGGGTTTCCACGAGCAGTACTTC.

This chain joins TRBV5-1 and TRBJ2-1; D gene unclear. Germline CDR1 and CDR2: SGHRS and YFSETQ. The CDR3 spans 14 residues. Between the trimmed V and J ends, which lost 7 bases and 2 bases, there was a span of 13 bases. The CDR3 protein is CASEVGDTYNEQFF. The DNA for the CDR3 is TGCGCCAGCGAGGTGGGCGACACCTACAATGAGCAGTTCTTC.

The chain carries TRBV18 and TRBJ2-7, with TRBD1 identical over 8 bases. J gave up 5 bases and V 1 base, and 7 bases lay outside the gene matches. This CDR3 has 15 amino acids. Germline V CDR1 and CDR2: KGHSH, LQKENI. The CDR3 loop reads CASSPLGTGSHEQYF. Here the CDR3 DNA reads TGTGCCAGCTCACCACTAGGGACAGGTTCCCACGAGCAGTACTTC. Full variable domain (outside the CDR3, taken from reference TRBV18 and TRBJ2-7): NAGVMQNPRHLVRRRGQEARLRCSPMKGHSHVYWYRQLPEEGLKFMVYLQKENIIDESGMPKERFSAEFPKEGPSILRIQQVVRGDSAAYFCASSPLGTGSHEQYFGPGTRLTVT.

The chain uses TRBV9 and TRBJ2-1; no firm D call. The CDR3 consists of 18 residues. CDR1 and CDR2 (germline): SGDLS, YYNGEE. Trimming removed 0 bases from V and 0 bases from J, with 16 bases in between. CDR3 protein: CASSVGVRSLRSYNEQFF. DNA for the CDR3: TGTGCCAGCAGCGTAGGGGTAAGGTCCCTTCGCTCCTACAATGAGCAGTTCTTC.

This rearrangement joins TRBV11-3 to TRBJ1-2; D not resolved. The CDR3 spans 13 residues. V lost 6 bases, J lost 2 bases, and 10 bases lay in between. The V gene's germline CDR1 is SGHNT and CDR2 YENEEA. CDR3 sequence: CASSLQLNYGYTF. DNA of the CDR3: TGTGCCAGCAGTTTACAGCTGAACTATGGCTACACCTTC.

The chain carries TRBV7-9 and TRBJ2-1; D may be TRBD2 (7 bases). CDR1 is SEHNR, CDR2 FQNEAQ, per germline (reference sequence). V was trimmed by 5 bases and J by 2 bases, leaving 10 bases between them. The CDR3 extends over 14 amino acids. Here the CDR3 DNA reads TGTGCCAGCAGCCCCGGGGGGCCCTACAATGAGCAGTTCTTC. This gives the protein CASSPGGPYNEQFF.

This chain connects TRBV7-2 to TRBJ2-6, with TRBD1 matching over 7 bases. With V trimmed by 10 bases and J by 2 bases, 5 bases remained unmatched. From germline, CDR1 is SGHTA and CDR2 FQGNSA. CDR3 size: 14 residues. CDR3 sequence (DNA): TGTGCCACGAGACAGGGTCCTGGGGCCAACGTCCTGACTTTC. Its protein product is CATRQGPGANVLTF.

J is TRBJ2-3 and V is TRBV5-4; D is unclear. The V gene lost 0 bases and the J gene lost 4 bases, with 3 bases spanning the gap. CDR3 length equals 12 residues. The germline gives CDR1 SGHNT, CDR2 YYREEE (reference sequence). The CDR3 DNA reads as TGTGCCAGCAGCTTGGACGCAGATACGCAGTATTTT. Its protein is CASSLDADTQYF.

V usage is TRBV4-2 and J usage is TRBJ2-1; 9 bases match TRBD2. This CDR3 comprises 15 residues. From germline, CDR1 is LGHNA and CDR2 YNFKEQ. Trimming took 4 bases from V and 7 from J; bases not matched to a gene: 8. The CDR3 DNA is TGTGCCAGCAGCCCGGCGGGAGGGCGGGGTAATGAGCAGTTCTTC. Protein sequence: CASSPAGGRGNEQFF.

V usage is TRBV29-1 and J usage is TRBJ2-3, with D unclear. V lost 3 bases and J 4 bases, leaving 17 bases between the germline ends. The germline CDR1 and CDR2 sequences are SQVTM and ANQGSEA. The CDR3 contains 15 residues. The CDR3: CSVEGHPKDADTQYF. CDR3 coding DNA: TGCAGCGTTGAGGGTCACCCTAAGGATGCAGATACGCAGTATTTT.

This clone has only one observation. This rearrangement joins TRBV28 to TRBJ2-5; possible D gene TRBD2, 5 bases. Germline assignment: CDR1 MDHEN and CDR2 SYDVKM. Trimming shortened V by 3 bases and J by 4 bases, and 18 bases separated the two germline ends. This CDR3 is built from 16 residues. This CDR3 reads CASSLGSTRLGETQYF. In nucleotides, the CDR3 is TGTGCCAGCAGTTTGGGGAGTACCCGTTTAGGAGAGACCCAGTACTTC.